The T cell receptor beta chain under discussion was sequenced for a study of T cell repertoires in cytomegalovirus infection. Background on the study: Selected CMV epitopes included recently identified HLA-C-restricted ones as well as well-studied HLA-B-restricted ones. Points from the study as a whole: Adding up the frequency of public TCR beta families identified people who carried CMV plus the relevant HLA. The study found HLA-C-restricted CMV-specific TCR beta clonotypes dominating the ex vivo response.

Turning to this clonotype: What it binds is unknown.

MiXCR, applied by TCRdb to the reads, yields one record per CDR3 protein. Among tens of thousands of distinct CDR3 sequences listed, roughly 22% were seen once. This TCR was recovered from a human donor in good health (CMV status not recorded). Some clones in this sample may be carry-over from other donors' samples. This specimen was CD8+ T cells from cultured PBMCs, taken from culture after CMV antigen stimulation.

Here the CDR3 reads CASSIFTGETGELFF. In DNA form, the CDR3 reads TGTGCCAGTAGTATATTCACAGGGGAAACCGGGGAGCTGTTTTTT. The chain employs TRBV19 and TRBJ2-2, with 7 bases matching TRBD1. Germline loops: CDR1 LNHDA, CDR2 SQIVND (reference sequence). The CDR3 sequence is 15 residues long. V dropped 2 bases and J dropped 5; count of bases not matched to a gene: 5.